This TCR beta chain was obtained from a study of blood T cells in healthy people across ages. Study observations and caveats: Higher naive T cell percentage went strongly together with higher TCR beta diversity. The study found more naive CD4+ cells and higher diversity in long-lived than aged donors.

It was with a sample-barcoded 5' primer and a J-beta primer mix that a second PCR of about 7 to 12 cycles was run. A tag from a template-switch adaptor with 12 random nucleotides marked each cDNA molecule. Each CDR3 protein gets one entry after TCRdb re-called the 5' RACE reads with MiXCR. The data contain 1,800,000 or so distinct CDR3 sequences, approximately 39% of them singletons. There are a few counts of this clonotype. What it binds is not known. The V gene's germline CDR1 is DFQATT and CDR2 SNEGSKA (reference sequence). J was trimmed by 9 bases and V by 5 bases; bases with no gene match: 5. The CDR3 covers 13 residues. The amount of total RNA extracted per sample was at least 5.5 micrograms.

The receptor comes from a human donor in good health. Input material: blood. The chain links TRBV20-1 to TRBJ2-1, with 12 bases that match TRBD1. The CDR3 DNA is TGCAGTGCTTTGGGACAGGGGGCGGGTGAGCAGTTCTTC. Protein product: CSALGQGAGEQFF.